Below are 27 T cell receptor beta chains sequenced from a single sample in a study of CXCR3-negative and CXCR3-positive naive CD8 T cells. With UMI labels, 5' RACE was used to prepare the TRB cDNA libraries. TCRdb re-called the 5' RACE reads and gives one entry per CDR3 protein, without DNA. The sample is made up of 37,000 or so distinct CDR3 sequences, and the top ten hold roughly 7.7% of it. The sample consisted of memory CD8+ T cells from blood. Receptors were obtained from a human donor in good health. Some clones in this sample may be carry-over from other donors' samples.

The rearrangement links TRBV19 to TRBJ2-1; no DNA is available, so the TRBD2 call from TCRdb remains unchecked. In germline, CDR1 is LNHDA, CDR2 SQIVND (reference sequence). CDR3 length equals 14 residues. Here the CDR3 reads CASSWQGVYNEQFF.

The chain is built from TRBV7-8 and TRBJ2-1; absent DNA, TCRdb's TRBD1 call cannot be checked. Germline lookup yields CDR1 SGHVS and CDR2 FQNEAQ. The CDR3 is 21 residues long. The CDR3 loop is CASRKQTGTGEDKRWNGEQFF.

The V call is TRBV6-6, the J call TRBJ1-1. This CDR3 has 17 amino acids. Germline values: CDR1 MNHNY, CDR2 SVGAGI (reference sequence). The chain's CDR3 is CASSYYVRDNWNTEAFF.

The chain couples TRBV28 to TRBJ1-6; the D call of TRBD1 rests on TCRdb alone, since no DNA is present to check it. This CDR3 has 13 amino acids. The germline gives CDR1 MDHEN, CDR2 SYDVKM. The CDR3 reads CASTLNMDSPLHF.

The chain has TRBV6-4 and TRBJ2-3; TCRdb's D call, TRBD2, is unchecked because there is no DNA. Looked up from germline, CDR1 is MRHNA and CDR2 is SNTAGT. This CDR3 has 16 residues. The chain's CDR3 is CASSDSTSGGADTQYF.

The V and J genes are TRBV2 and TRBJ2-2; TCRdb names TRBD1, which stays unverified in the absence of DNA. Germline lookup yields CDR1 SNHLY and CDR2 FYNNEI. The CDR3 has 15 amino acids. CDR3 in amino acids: CASRSRQGNTGELFF.

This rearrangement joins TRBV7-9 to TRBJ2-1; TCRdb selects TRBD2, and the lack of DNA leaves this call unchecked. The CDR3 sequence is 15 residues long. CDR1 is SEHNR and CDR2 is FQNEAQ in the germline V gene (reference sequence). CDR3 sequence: CASSLGRENYNEQFF.

Here the CDR3 reads CASSDRPNTGELFF. The chain employs TRBV6-2 or TRBV6-3 and TRBJ2-2; TCRdb's assignment of TRBD1 cannot be checked, as there is no DNA. The CDR3 runs 14 residues. Germline loops: CDR1 MNHEY, CDR2 SVGEGT.

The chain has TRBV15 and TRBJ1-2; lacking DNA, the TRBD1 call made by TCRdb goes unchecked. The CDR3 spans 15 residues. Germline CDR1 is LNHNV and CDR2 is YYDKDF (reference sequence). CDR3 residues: CATSRERQNNYGYTF. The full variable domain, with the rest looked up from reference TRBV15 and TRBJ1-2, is DAMVIQNPRYQVTQFGKPVTLSCSQTLNHNVMYWYQQKSSQAPKLLFHYYDKDFNNEADTPDNFQSRRPNTSFCFLDIRSPGLGDTAMYLCATSRERQNNYGYTFGSGTRLTVV.

This CDR3 reads CSVTGEVSYNEQFF. The V gene is TRBV29-1, the J gene TRBJ2-1; there is no DNA to check the TCRdb D call of TRBD1. Germline V gene lookup returns CDR1 SQVTM and CDR2 ANQGSEA. CDR3 length equals 14 residues.

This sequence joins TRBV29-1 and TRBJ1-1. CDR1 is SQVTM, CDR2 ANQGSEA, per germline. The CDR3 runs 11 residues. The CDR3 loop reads CSVPRGGEAFF.

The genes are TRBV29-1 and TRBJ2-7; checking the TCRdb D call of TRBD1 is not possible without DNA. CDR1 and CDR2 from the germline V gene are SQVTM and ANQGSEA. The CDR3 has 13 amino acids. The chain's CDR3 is CSVEDLWDREQYF.

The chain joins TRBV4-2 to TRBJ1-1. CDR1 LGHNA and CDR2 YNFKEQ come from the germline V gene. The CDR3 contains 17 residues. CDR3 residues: CASSQELGGRMNTEAFF.

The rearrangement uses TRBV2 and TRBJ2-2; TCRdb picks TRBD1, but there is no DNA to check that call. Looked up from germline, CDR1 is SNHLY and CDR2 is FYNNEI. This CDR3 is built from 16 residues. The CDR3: CAISGSGKKNTGELFF.

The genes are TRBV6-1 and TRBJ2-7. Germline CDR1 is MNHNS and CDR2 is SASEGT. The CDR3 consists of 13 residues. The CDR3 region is CASSETPSYEQYF.

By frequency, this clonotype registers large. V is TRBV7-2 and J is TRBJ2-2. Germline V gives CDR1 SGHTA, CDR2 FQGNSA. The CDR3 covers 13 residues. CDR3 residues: CASSSPNTGELFF.

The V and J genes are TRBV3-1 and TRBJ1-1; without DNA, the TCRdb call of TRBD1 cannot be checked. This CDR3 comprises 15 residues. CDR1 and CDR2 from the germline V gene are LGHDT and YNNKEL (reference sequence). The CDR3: CASSPEPGANTEAFF. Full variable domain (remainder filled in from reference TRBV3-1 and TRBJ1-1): DTAVSQTPKYLVTQMGNDKSIKCEQNLGHDTMYWYKQDSKKFLKIMFSYNNKELIINETVPNRFSPKSPDKAHLNLHINSLELGDSAVYFCASSPEPGANTEAFFGQGTRLTVV.

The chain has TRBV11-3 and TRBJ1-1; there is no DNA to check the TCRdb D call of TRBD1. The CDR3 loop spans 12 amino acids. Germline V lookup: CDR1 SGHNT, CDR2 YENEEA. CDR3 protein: CASSLGAGEAFF. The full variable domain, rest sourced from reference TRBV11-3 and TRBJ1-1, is EAGVVQSPRYKIIEKKQPVAFWCNPISGHNTLYWYLQNLGQGPELLIRYENEEAVDDSQLPKDRFSAERLKGVDSTLKIQPAELGDSAVYLCASSLGAGEAFFGQGTRLTVV.

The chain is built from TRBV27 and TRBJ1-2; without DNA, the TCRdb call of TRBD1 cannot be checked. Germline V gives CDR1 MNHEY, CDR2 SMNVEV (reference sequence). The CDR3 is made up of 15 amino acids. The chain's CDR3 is CASSSRGGSNYGYTF.

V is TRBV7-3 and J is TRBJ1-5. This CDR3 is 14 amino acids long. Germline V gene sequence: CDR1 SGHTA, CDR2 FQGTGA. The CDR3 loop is CASSLVEDGGPQHF.

The CDR3 is CASSQVGSGRVNEQFF. V gene TRBV4-2 combines with J gene TRBJ2-1; TCRdb lists TRBD2, though no DNA is available to test this call. This CDR3 has 16 amino acids. The germline V gene has CDR1 LGHNA and CDR2 YNFKEQ.

The CDR3 reads CASSQDEWTSPEAFF. J is TRBJ1-1 and V is TRBV3-1. Germline CDR1 LGHDT, CDR2 YNNKEL (reference sequence). The CDR3 contains 15 residues.

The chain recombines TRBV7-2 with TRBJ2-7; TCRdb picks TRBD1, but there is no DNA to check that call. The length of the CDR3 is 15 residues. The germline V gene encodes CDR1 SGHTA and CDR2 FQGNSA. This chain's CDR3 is CASSFQGAPGYEQYF.

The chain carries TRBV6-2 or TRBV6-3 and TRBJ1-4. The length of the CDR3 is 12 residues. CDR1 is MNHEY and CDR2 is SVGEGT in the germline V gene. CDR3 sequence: CASSDQIEKLFF.

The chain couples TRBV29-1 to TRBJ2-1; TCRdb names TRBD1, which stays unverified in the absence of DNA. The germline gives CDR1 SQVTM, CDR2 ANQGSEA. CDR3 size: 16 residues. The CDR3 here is CSVSTGGRGTYNEQFF.

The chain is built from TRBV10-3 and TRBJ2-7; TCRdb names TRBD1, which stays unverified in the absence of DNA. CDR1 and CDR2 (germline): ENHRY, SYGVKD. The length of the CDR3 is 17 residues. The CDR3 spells CAISGTSGTQSSYEQYF.

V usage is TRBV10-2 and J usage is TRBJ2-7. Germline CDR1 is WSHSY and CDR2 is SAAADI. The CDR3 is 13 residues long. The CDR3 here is CASRDSDTYEQYF.